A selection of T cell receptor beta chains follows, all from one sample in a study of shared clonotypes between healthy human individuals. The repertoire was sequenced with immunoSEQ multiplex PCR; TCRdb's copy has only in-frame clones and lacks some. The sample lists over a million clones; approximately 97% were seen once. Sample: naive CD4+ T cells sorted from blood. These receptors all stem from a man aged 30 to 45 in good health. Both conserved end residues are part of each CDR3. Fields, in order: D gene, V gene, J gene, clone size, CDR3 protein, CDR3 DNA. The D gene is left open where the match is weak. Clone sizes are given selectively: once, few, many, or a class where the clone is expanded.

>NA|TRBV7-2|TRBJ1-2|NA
CASSLDTDYGYTF
TGTGCCAGCAGCTTAGACACGGACTATGGCTACACCTTC
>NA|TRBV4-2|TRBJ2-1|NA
CASSQGIGPIRYSYNEQFF
TGTGCCAGCAGCCAAGGGATCGGGCCGATTCGCTACTCCTACAATGAGCAGTTCTTC
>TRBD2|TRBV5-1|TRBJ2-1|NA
CASSLLTRTSGIGEQFF
TGCGCCAGCAGCTTGCTGACAAGGACTAGCGGGATTGGAGAGCAGTTCTTC
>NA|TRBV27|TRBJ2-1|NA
CASSIIPSSYNEQFF
TGTGCCAGCAGTATCATCCCGAGCTCCTACAATGAGCAGTTCTTC
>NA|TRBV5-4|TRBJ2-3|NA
CASSPSPRDTQYF
TGTGCCAGCAGCCCGTCGCCCAGAGATACGCAGTATTTT
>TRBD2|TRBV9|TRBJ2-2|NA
CASSLAGAGELFF
TGTGCCAGCAGCCTAGCGGGAGCGGGGGAGCTGTTTTTT
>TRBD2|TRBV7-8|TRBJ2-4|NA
CASSQNSGRGGIQYF
TGTGCCAGCAGCCAGAATAGCGGGAGAGGGGGCATTCAGTACTTC
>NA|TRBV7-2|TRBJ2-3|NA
CASSPRGGTDTQYF
TGTGCCAGCAGCCCCCGAGGGGGCACAGATACGCAGTATTTT
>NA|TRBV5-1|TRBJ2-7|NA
CASSLGANYAIQQYF
TGTGCCAGCAGCTTGGGGGCAAACTACGCTATTCAGCAGTACTTC
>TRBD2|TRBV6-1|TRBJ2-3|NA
CASSLAGVSDTQYF
TGTGCCAGCAGTTTAGCGGGAGTTTCAGATACGCAGTATTTT
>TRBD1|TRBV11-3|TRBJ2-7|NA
CASSLTGQGAYEQYF
TGTGCCAGCAGCTTAACGGGACAGGGGGCTTACGAGCAGTACTTC
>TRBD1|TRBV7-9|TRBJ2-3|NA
CASSLGTGTDTQYF
TGTGCCAGCAGCCTCGGGACAGGGACAGATACGCAGTATTTT
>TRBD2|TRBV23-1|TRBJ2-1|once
CASNTRGSSGGGSYNEQFF
TGCGCCAGCAACACCCGTGGGTCCTCGGGCGGGGGTTCCTACAATGAGCAGTTCTTC
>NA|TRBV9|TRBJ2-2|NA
CAGGRSIGGELFF
TGTGCCGGAGGTAGGAGTATCGGCGGGGAGCTGTTTTTT
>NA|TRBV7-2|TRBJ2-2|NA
CASSLRVRDTGELFF
TGTGCCAGCAGCTTGAGAGTGAGAGACACCGGGGAGCTGTTTTTT
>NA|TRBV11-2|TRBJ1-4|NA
CASSLESGRGNEKLFF
TGTGCCAGCAGCTTAGAATCCGGGAGGGGGAATGAAAAACTGTTTTTT
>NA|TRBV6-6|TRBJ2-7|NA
CASTFGLKSEQYF
TGTGCCAGCACTTTCGGACTGAAGTCGGAGCAGTACTTC
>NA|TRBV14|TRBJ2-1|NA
CASSQGRLAVPHEQFF
TGTGCCAGCAGCCAAGGGAGGCTAGCAGTACCCCATGAGCAGTTCTTC